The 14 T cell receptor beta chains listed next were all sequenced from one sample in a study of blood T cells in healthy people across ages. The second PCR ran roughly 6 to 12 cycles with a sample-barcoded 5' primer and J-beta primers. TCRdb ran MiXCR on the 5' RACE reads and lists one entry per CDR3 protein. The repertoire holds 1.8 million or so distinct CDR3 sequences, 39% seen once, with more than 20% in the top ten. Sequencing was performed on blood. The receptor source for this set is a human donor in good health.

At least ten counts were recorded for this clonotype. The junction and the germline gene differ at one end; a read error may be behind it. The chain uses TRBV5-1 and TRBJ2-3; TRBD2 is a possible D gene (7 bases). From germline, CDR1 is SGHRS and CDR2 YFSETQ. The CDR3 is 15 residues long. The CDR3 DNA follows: TGTGCCAGCAGCTTAGGGGGGGCTAGCACAGATACGCAGTATTTT. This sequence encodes CASSLGGASTDTQYF.

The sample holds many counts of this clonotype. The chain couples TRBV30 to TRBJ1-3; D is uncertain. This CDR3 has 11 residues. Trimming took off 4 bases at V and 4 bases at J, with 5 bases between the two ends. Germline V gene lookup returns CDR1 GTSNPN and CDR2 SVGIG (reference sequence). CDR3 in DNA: TGTGCCTGGAAGCAAGGAAACACCATATATTTT. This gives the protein CAWKQGNTIYF.

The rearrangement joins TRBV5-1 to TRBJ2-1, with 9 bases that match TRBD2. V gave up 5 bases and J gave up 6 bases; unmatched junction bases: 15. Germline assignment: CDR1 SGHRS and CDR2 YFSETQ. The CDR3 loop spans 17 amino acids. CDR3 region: CASRLPERGAAVNEQFF. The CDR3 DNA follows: TGCGCCAGCAGGTTGCCGGAGCGGGGGGCAGCTGTCAATGAGCAGTTCTTC.

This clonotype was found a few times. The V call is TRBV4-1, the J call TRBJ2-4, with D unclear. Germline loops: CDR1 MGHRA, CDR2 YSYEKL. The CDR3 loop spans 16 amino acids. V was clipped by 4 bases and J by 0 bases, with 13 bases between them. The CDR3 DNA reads TGCGCCAGCAGCCCCTTCCTGATGCTAGCCAAAAACATTCAGTACTTC. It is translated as CASSPFLMLAKNIQYF.

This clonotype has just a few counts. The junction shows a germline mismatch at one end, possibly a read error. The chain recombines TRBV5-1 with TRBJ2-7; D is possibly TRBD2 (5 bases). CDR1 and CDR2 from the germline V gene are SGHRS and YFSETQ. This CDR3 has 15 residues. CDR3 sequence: CASSLAGANSYEQYF. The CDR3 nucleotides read TGTGCCAGCAGCCTCGCGGGCGCCAACTCCTACGAGCAGTACTTC.

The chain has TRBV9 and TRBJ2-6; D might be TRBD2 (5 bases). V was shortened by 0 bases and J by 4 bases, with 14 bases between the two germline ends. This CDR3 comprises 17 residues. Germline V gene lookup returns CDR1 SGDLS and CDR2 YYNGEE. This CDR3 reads CASSVGPGRGGANVLTF. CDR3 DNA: TGTGCCAGCAGCGTAGGCCCAGGCCGAGGGGGGGCCAACGTCCTGACTTTC.

CDR3 in DNA: TGTGCCAGCACCGCGCGGGGGGGACTCTACGAGCAGTACTTC. Protein product: CASTARGGLYEQYF. This chain joins TRBV7-8 and TRBJ2-5; 9 bases line up with TRBD2. The J call may be mistaken, given a closer DNA end match to TRBJ2-7. The CDR3 has 14 residues. The germline gives CDR1 SGHVS, CDR2 FQNEAQ.

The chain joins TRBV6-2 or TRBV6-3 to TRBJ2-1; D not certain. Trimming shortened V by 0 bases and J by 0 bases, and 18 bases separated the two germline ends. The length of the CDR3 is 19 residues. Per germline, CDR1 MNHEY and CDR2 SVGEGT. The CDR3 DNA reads TGTGCCAGCAGTTACTCGACCGTTGCACTTCGGAGCTCCTACAATGAGCAGTTCTTC. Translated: CASSYSTVALRSSYNEQFF.

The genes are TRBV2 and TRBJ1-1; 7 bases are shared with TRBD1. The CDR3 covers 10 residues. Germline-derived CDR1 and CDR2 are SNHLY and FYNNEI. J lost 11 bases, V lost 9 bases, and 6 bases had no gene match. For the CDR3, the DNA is TGTGCCAGTACGCAGGGGGAGGCTTTCTTT. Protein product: CASTQGEAFF.

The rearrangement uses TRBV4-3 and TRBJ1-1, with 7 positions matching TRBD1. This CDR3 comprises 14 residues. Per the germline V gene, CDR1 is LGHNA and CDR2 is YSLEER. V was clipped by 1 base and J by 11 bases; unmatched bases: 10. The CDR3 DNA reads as TGCGCCAGCAGCCAAGGAACGCAGGGGGAGAGGGCTTTCTTT. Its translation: CASSQGTQGERAFF.

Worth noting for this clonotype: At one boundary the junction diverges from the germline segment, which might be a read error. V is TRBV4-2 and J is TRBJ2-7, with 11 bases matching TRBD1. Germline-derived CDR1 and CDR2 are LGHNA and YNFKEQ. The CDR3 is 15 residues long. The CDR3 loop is CVSSHRTGGIYEQYF. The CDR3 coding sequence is TGTGTCAGCAGCCACCGGACAGGGGGCATATACGAGCAGTACTTC.

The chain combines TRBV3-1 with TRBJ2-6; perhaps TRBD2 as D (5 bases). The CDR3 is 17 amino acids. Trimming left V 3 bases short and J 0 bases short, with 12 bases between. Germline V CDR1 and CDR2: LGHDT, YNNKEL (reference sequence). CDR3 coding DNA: TGTGCCAGCAGCCATTGGGCAGGACTCTCTGGGGCCAACGTCCTGACTTTC. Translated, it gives CASSHWAGLSGANVLTF.

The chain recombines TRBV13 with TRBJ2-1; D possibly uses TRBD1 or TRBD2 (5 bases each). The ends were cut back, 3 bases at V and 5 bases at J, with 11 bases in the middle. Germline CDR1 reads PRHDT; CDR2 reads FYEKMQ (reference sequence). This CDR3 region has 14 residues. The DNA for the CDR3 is TGTGCCAGCAGCTTTGGGGCAGCGGACAATGAGCAGTTCTTC. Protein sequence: CASSFGAADNEQFF. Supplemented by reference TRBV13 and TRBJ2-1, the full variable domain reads AAGVIQSPRHLIKEKRETATLKCYPIPRHDTVYWYQQGPGQDPQFLISFYEKMQSDKGSIPDRFSAQQFSDYHSELNMSSLELGDSALYFCASSFGAADNEQFFGPGTRLTVL.

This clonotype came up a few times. CDR3 DNA: TGTGCTAGTGGCTTGACGACAGGACAGTCACCTTACGAGCAGTACTTC. Protein sequence: CASGLTTGQSPYEQYF. The V gene is TRBV12-5, the J gene TRBJ2-7, with D maybe TRBD1 (6 bases). The germline CDR1 and CDR2 sequences are LGHNT and FRNRAP. The V and J ends lost 6 bases and 4 bases respectively, with 22 bases between them. This CDR3 is 16 amino acids long. The complete variable domain, with remaining parts taken from reference TRBV12-5 and TRBJ2-7, reads DARVTQTPRHKVTEMGQEVTMRCQPILGHNTVFWYRQTMMQGLELLAYFRNRAPLDDSGMPKDRFSAEMPDATLATLKIQPSEPRDSAVYFCASGLTTGQSPYEQYFGPGTRLTVT.